These 3 T cell receptor beta chains were sequenced from one sample in a study of T cell responses to AZD1222 COVID-19 vaccine. TCRdb's table, derived via immunoSEQ multiplex PCR, lists solely in-frame clones and lacks some. The profile shows fewer than 85,000 clones, about nine tenths of them singletons. The sample consisted of peripheral blood, taken 28 days after the second AZD1222 dose. Receptors originate from an adult who received the AZD1222 COVID-19 vaccine.

The chain links TRBV4-1 to TRBJ1-2, with TRBD1 matching over 8 bases. The CDR3 spans 16 residues. CDR1 and CDR2 from the germline V gene are MGHRA and YSYEKL. The J segment lost 8 bases and the V segment lost 1 base, leaving 12 bases of the junction unmatched. The CDR3 DNA reads as TGCGCCAGCAGCCAAGGATGGGGGCAGACAGGGGACGGCTACACCTTC. Translating it yields CASSQGWGQTGDGYTF.

This rearrangement joins TRBV5-4 to TRBJ1-1; 9 positions match TRBD1. V dropped 2 bases and J dropped 4; count of bases not matched to a gene: 6. Germline lookup yields CDR1 SGHNT and CDR2 YYREEE (reference sequence). CDR3 length: 15 amino acids. The CDR3 DNA reads as TGTGCCAGCAGCTTCTACAGGGGGCGAGCCACTGAAGCTTTCTTT. Its protein product is CASSFYRGRATEAFF.

The DNA for the CDR3 is TGTGCCAGTAACCCGTCGGGGAGCAATTCACCCCTCCACTTT. This gives the protein CASNPSGSNSPLHF. The chain employs TRBV19 and TRBJ1-6; D is uncertain. This CDR3 is 14 amino acids long. The germline V gene encodes CDR1 LNHDA and CDR2 SQIVND (reference sequence). V dropped 7 bases and J dropped 7 bases, with 14 bases sitting between them. Supplemented by reference TRBV19 and TRBJ1-6, the full variable domain reads DGGITQSPKYLFRKEGQNVTLSCEQNLNHDAMYWYRQDPGQGLRLIYYSQIVNDFQKGDIAEGYSVSREKKESFPLTVTSAQKNPTAFYLCASNPSGSNSPLHFGNGTRLTVT.